This T cell receptor beta chain was found in a study of response to subunit inactivated influenza vaccine. The trim removed 6 bases at V and 0 bases at J, leaving 3 bases unmatched. Germline V gene lookup returns CDR1 MNHEY and CDR2 SVGEGT. This CDR3 comprises 14 residues. Whole-study findings and limits: Researchers suggested that each seasonal influenza vaccination recruits few new T cells.

A remark on this clonotype: The antigen remains undetermined.

A single record per CDR3 protein comes from TCRdb applying MiXCR to the RT-PCR reads. The top ten hold 7.5% to 8% of the sample, which has 600,000 to 700,000 distinct CDR3 sequences, less than 15% seen once. The TCR comes from a man aged 50 to 60 who received an inactivated influenza vaccine. Sequences were derived from PBMCs from blood, sampled around 14 days before vaccination. This chain uses TRBV6-2 or TRBV6-3 with TRBJ2-7, with 9 bases lining up with TRBD2. The CDR3 sequence is CASSVAGASYEQYF. CDR3 nucleotide sequence: TGTGCCAGCAGCGTAGCGGGAGCCTCCTACGAGCAGTACTTC.